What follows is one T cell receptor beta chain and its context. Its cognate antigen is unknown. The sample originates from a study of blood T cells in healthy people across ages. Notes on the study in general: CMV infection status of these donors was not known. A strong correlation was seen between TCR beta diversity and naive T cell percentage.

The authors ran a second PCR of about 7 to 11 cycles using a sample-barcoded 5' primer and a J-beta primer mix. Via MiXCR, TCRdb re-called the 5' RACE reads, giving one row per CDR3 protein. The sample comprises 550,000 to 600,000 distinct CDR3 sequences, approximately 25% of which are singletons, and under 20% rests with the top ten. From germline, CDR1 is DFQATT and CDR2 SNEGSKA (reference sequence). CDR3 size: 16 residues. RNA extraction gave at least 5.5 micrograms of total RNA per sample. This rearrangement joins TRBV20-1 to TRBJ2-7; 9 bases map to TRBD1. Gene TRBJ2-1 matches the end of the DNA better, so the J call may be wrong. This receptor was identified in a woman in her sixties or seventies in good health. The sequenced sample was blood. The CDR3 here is CSARDPRQGVGHEQFF. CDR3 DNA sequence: TGCAGTGCTAGAGATCCGAGACAGGGGGTAGGGCATGAGCAGTTCTTC.